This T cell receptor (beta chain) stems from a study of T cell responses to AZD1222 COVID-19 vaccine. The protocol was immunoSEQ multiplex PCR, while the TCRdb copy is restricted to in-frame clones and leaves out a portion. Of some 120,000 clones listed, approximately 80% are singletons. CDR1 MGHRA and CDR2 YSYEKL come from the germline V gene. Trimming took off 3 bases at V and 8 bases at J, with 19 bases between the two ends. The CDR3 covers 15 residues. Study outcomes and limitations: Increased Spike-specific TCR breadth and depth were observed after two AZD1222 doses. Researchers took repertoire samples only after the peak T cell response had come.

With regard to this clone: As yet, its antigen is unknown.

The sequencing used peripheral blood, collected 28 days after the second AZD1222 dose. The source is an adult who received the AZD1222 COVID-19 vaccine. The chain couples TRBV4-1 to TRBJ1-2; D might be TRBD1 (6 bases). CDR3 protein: CASSHPNGGAEGYTF. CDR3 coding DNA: TGCGCCAGCAGCCACCCAAACGGGGGGGCGGAGGGCTACACCTTC.